These T cell receptor beta chains were read from a single sample in a study of metastatic and nonmetastatic thyroid tumors. TCRdb re-called the PCR reads through MiXCR. This table holds approximately 21,000 clones, more than 20% found once. The specimen was blood. The source of these receptors is a male donor with papillary thyroid cancer or a benign thyroid nodule (not recorded which). Some clones in this sample may be carry-over from other donors' samples. Each CDR3 is given with its conserved first and last residue. Size is omitted from some rows. Given values are once, few, many or a class for expanded clones.

TRBJ2-3,many,TRBV5-8,CASSLGRYPDTQYF
TRBJ1-2,many,TRBV11-2,CASSLVQGGYTF
TRBJ2-1,.,TRBV6-2/TRBV6-3,CASSYRNEQFF
TRBJ1-6,few,TRBV6-5,CASILHGAGSPLHF
TRBJ2-5,many,TRBV2,CASSGGKGWEQETQYF
TRBJ2-7,many,TRBV3-1,CASSTRTGGIGSYEQYF
TRBJ1-4,many,TRBV4-1,CASSQGGTGDEKLFF
TRBJ2-1,many,TRBV19,CASSTPQRQFF
TRBJ2-3,few,TRBV28,CASNSLPGLVEKDTQYF
TRBJ2-2,.,TRBV24-1,CATSPAVGGTCELFF
TRBJ1-4,many,TRBV28,CASRWTGGGEKLFF
TRBJ2-3,few,TRBV10-1,CASSEGGLEGTQYF
TRBJ2-1,many,TRBV5-1,CASSVIPGTGGNEQFF
TRBJ2-5,many,TRBV6-2/TRBV6-3,CASSRLAVETQYF
TRBJ1-3,few,TRBV4-1,CASSQAPGYINTIYF
TRBJ2-5,.,TRBV24-1,CATSDWSSGTSVRETQYF
TRBJ1-2,few,TRBV28,CATTDPKSYTF